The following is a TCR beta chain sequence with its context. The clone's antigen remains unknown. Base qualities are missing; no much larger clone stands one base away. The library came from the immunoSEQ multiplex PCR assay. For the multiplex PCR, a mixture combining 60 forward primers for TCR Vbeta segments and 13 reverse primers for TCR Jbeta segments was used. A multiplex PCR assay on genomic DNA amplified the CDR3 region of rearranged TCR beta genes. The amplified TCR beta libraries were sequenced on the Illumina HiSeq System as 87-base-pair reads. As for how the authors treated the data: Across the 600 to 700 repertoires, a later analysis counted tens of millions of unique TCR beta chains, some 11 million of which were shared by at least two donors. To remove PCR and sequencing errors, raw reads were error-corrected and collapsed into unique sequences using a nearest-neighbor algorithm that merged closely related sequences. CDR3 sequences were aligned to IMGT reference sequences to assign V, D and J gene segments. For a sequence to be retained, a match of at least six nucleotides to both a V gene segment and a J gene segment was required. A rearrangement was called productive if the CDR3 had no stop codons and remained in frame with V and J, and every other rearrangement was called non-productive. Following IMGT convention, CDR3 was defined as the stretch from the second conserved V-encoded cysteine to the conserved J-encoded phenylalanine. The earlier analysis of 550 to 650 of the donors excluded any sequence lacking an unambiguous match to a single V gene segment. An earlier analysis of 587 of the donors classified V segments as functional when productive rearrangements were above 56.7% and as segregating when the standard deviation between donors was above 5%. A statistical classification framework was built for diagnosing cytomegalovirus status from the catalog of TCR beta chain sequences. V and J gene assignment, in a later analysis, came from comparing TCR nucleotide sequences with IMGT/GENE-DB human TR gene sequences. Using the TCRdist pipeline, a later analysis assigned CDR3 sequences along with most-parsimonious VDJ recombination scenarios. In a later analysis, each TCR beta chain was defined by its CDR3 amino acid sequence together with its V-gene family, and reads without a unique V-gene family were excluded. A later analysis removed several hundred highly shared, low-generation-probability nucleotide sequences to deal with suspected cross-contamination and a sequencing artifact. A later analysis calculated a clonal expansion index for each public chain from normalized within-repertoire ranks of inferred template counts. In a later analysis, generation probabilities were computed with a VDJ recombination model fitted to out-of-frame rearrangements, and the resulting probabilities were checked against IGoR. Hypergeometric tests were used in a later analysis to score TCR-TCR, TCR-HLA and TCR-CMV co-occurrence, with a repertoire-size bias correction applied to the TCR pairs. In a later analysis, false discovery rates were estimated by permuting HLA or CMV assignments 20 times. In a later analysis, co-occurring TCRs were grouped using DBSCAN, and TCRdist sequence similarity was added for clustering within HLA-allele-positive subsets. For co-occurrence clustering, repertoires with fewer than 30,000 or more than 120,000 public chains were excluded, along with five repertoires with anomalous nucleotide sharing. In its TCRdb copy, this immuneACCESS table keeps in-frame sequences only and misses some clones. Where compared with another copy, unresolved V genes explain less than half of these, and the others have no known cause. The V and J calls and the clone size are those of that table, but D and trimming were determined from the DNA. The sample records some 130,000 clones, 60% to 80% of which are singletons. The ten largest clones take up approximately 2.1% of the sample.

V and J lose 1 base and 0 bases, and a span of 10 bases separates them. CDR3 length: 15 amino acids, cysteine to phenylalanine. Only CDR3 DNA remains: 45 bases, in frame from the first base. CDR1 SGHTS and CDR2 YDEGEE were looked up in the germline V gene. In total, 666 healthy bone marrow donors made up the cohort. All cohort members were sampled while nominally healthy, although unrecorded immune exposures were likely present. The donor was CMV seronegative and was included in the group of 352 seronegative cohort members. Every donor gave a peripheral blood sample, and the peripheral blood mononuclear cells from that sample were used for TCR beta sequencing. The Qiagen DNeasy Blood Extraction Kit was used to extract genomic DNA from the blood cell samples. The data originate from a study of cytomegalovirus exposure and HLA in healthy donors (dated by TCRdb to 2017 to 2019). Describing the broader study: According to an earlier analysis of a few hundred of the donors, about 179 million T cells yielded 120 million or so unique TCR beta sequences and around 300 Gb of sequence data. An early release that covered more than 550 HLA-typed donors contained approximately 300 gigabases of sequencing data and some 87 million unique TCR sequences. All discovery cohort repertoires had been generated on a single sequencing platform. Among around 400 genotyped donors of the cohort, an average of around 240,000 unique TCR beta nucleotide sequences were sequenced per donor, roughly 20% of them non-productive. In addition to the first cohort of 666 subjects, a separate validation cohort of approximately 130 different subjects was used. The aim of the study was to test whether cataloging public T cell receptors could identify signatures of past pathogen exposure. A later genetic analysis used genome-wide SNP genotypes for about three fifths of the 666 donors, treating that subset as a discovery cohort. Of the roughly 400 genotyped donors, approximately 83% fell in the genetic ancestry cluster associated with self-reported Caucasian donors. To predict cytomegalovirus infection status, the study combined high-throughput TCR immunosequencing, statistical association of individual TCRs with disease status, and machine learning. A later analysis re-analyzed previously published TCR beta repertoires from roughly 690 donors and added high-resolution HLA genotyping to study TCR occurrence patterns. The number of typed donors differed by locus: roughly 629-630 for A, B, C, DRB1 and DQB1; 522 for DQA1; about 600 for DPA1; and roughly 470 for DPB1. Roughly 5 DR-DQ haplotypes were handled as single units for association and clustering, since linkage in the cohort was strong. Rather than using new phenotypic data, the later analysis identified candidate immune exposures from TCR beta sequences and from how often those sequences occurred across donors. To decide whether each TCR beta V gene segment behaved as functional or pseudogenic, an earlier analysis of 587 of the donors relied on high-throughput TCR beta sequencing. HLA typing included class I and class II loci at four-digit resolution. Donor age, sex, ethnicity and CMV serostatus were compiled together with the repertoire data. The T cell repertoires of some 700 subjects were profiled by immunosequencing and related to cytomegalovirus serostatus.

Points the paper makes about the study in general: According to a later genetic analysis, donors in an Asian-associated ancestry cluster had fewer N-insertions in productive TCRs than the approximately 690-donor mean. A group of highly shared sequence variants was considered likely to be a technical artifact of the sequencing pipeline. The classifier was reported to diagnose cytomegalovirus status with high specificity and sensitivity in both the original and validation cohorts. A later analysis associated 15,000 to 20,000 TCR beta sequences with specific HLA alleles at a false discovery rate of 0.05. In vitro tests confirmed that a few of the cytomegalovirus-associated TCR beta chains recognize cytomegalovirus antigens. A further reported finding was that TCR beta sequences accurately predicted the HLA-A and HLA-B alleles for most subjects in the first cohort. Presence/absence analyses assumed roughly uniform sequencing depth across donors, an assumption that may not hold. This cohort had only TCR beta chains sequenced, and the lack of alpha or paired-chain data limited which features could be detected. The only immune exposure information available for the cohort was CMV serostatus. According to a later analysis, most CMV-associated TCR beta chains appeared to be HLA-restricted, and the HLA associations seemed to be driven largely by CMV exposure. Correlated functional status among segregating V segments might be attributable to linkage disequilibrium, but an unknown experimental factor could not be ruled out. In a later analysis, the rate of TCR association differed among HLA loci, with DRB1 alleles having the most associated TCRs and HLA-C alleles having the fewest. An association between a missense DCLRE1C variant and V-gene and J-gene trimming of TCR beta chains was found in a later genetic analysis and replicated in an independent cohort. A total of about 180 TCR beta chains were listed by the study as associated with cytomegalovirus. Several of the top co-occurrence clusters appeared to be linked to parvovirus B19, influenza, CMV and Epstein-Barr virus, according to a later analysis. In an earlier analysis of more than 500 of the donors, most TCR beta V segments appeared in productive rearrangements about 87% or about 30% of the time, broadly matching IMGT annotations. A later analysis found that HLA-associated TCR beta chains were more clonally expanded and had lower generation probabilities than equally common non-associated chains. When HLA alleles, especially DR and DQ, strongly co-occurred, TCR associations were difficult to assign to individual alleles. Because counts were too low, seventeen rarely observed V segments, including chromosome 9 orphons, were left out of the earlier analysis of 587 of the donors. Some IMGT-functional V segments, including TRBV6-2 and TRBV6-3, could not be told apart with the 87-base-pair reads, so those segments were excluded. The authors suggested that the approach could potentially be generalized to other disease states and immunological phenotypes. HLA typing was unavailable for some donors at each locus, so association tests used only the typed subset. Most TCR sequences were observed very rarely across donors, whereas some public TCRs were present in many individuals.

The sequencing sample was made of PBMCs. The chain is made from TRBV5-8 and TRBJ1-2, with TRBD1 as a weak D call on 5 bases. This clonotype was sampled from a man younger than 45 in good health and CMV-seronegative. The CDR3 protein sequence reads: CASSLWGISNYGYTF. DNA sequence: TGTGCCAGCAGCTTGTGGGGCATTTCTAACTATGGCTACACCTTC.